This TCR beta chain was identified in a study of CD8 T cell repertoires and HIV-1 epitope variants. Turning to the study itself: Each of Twenty-five Gag and Nef epitope peptides stimulated a separate culture. Study results and limitations: The TAALDMSHF plasma variant had no responses, unlike KF9 (about five clonotypes) and HW9 (one).

Survey-depth immunoSEQ sequencing covered TCR beta CDR3 regions. The assay was immunoSEQ multiplex PCR, and TCRdb's table has in-frame clones only and misses some. The repertoire includes over 4,500 clones, roughly 70% of them detected once, and about 38% sits in the top ten. Trimming pared 4 bases from V and 8 bases from J, leaving 18 bases between. Germline V lookup: CDR1 SGHKS, CDR2 YYEKEE (reference sequence). This CDR3 has 15 residues. In regard to this clone: Its antigen is not known.

The sample comprised cultured CD8+ T cells derived from PBMCs. The sequence was obtained from a male donor with HIV. The chain is built from TRBV5-5 and TRBJ1-4, with a weak D call TRBD1 (5 bases). The CDR3 DNA sequence: TGTGCCAGCAGCCAGACGGCCAGGGTGAGGGAAAAACTGTTTTTT. The encoded protein is CASSQTARVREKLFF.